The present entry profiles one TCR beta chain with its context. Its antigen is not identified. The record originates from a study of T cells in localized non-small cell lung cancer. Findings of the study overall: Among blood samples, higher T cell density accompanied longer overall survival. Among the tissues sampled, uninvolved adjacent lung had the highest T cell clonality, above tumor. Sequencing, confined to only one tumor region, leaves heterogeneity possible. Of the top 100 tumor clones, median around 60 were in adjacent lung, 25 to 30 among its top 100.

TCRdb keeps only in-frame clones here, not all; method: immunoSEQ multiplex PCR. The sample lists about 46,000 clones, approximately 81% occurring once. The material sequenced was peripheral blood mononuclear cells, taken before any cancer treatment. The clonotype comes from a man aged 35 to 70 with stage III lung adenocarcinoma.

CDR3 in DNA: TGTGCCAGCAGCCACAGGGGCGGCGATAGCAATCAGCCCCAGCATTTT. Translating it yields CASSHRGGDSNQPQHF. The chain carries TRBV5-4 and TRBJ1-5; 7 bases are a match to TRBD1. Germline loops: CDR1 SGHNT, CDR2 YYREEE (reference sequence). The trim removed 4 bases at V and 0 bases at J, leaving 7 bases unmatched. The CDR3 contains 16 residues.